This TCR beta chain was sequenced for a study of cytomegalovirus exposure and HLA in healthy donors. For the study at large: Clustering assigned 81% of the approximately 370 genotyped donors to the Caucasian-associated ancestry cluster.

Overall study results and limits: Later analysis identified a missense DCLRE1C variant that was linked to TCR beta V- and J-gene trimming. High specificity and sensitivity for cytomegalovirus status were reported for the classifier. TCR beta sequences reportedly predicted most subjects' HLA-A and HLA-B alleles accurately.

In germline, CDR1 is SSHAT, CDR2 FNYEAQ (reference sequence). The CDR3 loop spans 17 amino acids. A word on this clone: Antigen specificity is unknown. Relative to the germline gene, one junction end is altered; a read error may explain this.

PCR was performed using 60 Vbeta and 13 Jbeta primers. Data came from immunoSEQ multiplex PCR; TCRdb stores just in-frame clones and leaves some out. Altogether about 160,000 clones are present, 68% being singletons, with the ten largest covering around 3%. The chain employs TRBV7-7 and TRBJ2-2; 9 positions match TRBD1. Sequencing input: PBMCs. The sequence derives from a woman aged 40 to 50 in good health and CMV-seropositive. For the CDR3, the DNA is TGTGCTAGCAGCTTGGACAGGGGAGGCAAGTTTGGCGGGGAGCTGTTTTTT. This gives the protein CASSLDRGGKFGGELFF.